This TCR beta chain was obtained from a study of T cell responses to AZD1222 COVID-19 vaccine. This clone appeared once. The antigen remains unidentified. Regarding the study as a whole: AZD1222 recipients seropositive at baseline numbered only 5 to 7. Nearly half of unique spike-specific TCRs reportedly avoided B.1.351 and B.1.1.7 mutated regions. Spike-wide coverage was observed for vaccine-associated CD4 TCRs, with dominant responses at 160-218 and 743-854. Every sample of the repertoires postdated the peak T cell response.

Profiling relied on immunoSEQ multiplex PCR, and the TCRdb table lists in-frame clones only, not all of them. The sample lists 99,000 or so clones, 70% to 90% occurring once. The germline V gene encodes CDR1 KGHDR and CDR2 SFDVKD. The CDR3 consists of 14 residues. Between the trimmed V and J ends, which lost 1 base and 3 bases, there was a span of 9 bases. This specimen was peripheral blood, taken on day 0 of AZD1222 vaccination. The chain has TRBV24-1 and TRBJ2-7; no clear D gene. This clonotype was obtained from an adult in good health. CDR3 sequence: CATSDFKDHYEQYF. The CDR3 nucleotides read TGTGCCACCAGTGATTTCAAGGACCACTACGAGCAGTACTTC.